Following are 8 T cell receptor beta chains from one sample sequenced in a study of HIV-infected patients and healthy controls. Each CDR3 protein is one row after TCRdb ran MiXCR on the 5' RACE reads. Counted here are 50,000 to 80,000 distinct CDR3 sequences, 15% to 20% occurring once; the ten biggest clones make up 1.4%. Sequencing was done on a sample of CD4+ T cells from blood. The receptors were sampled from a human donor in good health.

The rearrangement joins TRBV5-1 to TRBJ1-1; 9 bases line up with TRBD1. The junction had 12 bases not matched to a gene; V was cut back by 7 bases and J by 8 bases. The CDR3 runs to 14 residues. From germline, CDR1 is SGHRS and CDR2 YFSETQ. The CDR3 loop is CASGDTGGTAEAFF. The CDR3 DNA is TGCGCCAGCGGGGATACAGGGGGCACGGCGGAAGCTTTCTTT.

This clonotype was seen ten or more times. V and J are TRBV11-3 and TRBJ2-2; D is possibly TRBD2 (5 bases). Trimming took 4 bases from V and 3 from J, leaving 18 bases between them. The CDR3 has 17 amino acids. CDR1 and CDR2 from the germline V gene are SGHNT and YENEEA. CDR3 sequence: CASSSGYRETDTGELFF. CDR3 bases: TGTGCCAGCAGCTCTGGGTACCGGGAAACGGACACCGGGGAGCTGTTTTTT. Supplemented by reference TRBV11-3 and TRBJ2-2, the full variable domain reads EAGVVQSPRYKIIEKKQPVAFWCNPISGHNTLYWYLQNLGQGPELLIRYENEEAVDDSQLPKDRFSAERLKGVDSTLKIQPAELGDSAVYLCASSSGYRETDTGELFFGEGSRLTVL.

In its sample, this clonotype was seen many times. The chain employs TRBV7-9 and TRBJ1-1; 10 nucleotides align to TRBD1. The V gene's germline CDR1 is SEHNR and CDR2 FQNEAQ (reference sequence). The CDR3 length is 15 residues. Trimming removed 6 bases from V and 4 bases from J; junction bases left unmatched: 8. The CDR3: CASSPPTGGPTEAFF. CDR3 bases: TGTGCCAGCAGTCCACCGACAGGGGGCCCCACTGAAGCTTTCTTT.

This clonotype was observed a few times. The chain combines TRBV27 with TRBJ1-1; tentatively, D is TRBD1 (6 bases). V was shortened by 3 bases and J by 11 bases, with 19 bases between the two germline ends. The CDR3 has 14 residues. Germline values: CDR1 MNHEY, CDR2 SMNVEV (reference sequence). The CDR3 sequence: CASSFAAGTSRAFF. Here the CDR3 DNA reads TGTGCCAGCAGTTTCGCAGCCGGGACAAGCAGGGCTTTCTTT.

This clonotype was detected many times. The rearrangement links TRBV12-3 or TRBV12-4 to TRBJ1-1; D is unresolved. The CDR3 spans 13 residues. The V end was cut by 5 bases, the J end by 1 base, with 8 bases between. The chain's CDR3 is CASSLQENTEAFF. CDR3 sequence (DNA): TGTGCCAGCAGTCTCCAGGAGAACACTGAAGCTTTCTTT.

The chain employs TRBV12-3 or TRBV12-4 and TRBJ1-2, with 12 positions matching TRBD1. The CDR3 has 14 amino acids. The ends lost 8 bases at V and 7 bases at J; junction bases unmatched: 8. This CDR3 reads CASGPGQGAFGYTF. Written as DNA, the CDR3 is TGTGCCAGCGGACCGGGACAGGGGGCGTTTGGCTACACCTTC.

With regard to this clonotype: Being one base from a much bigger clone, this may be a read error. This rearrangement joins TRBV3-1 to TRBJ2-3; the D gene could be TRBD1 or TRBD2 (5 bases each). This CDR3 contains 13 residues. The V gene lost 5 bases and the J gene lost 10 bases, with 16 bases spanning the gap. CDR1 is LGHDT and CDR2 is YNNKEL in the germline V gene (reference sequence). The CDR3 DNA reads as TGTGCCAGCAGCGAATCCCTCCGAGGGGCGCAGTATTTT. This codes for CASSESLRGAQYF.

This clonotype turned up a few times. This sequence joins TRBV5-1 and TRBJ1-1; D is unclear. The ends were cut back, 6 bases at V and 1 base at J, with 10 bases in the middle. The CDR3 has 13 amino acids. CDR1 and CDR2 from the germline V gene are SGHRS and YFSETQ. CDR3 coding DNA: TGCGCCAGCATGGAGGTGCCGAACACTGAAGCTTTCTTT. Its translation is CASMEVPNTEAFF.